This T cell receptor beta chain derives from a study of control samples from healthy donors and cancer patients. Germline CDR1 reads SNHLY; CDR2 reads FYNNEI. This CDR3 region has 14 residues. V was cut by 6 bases and J by 8 bases, with 19 bases left in between. Some clones are missing from TCRdb's copy, which holds only in-frame ones; the method was immunoSEQ multiplex PCR. The data hold 55,000 to 80,000 clones, with approximately 89% observed a single time. This sequence originates from a man aged 55 to 69 with colorectal cancer. Sequencing input: PBMCs. This rearrangement joins TRBV2 to TRBJ1-2; D possibly corresponds to TRBD1 (6 bases). CDR3 region: CASRPDSLTIGYTF. CDR3 nucleotide sequence: TGTGCCAGCAGGCCGGACAGTCTTACTATCGGCTACACCTTC.